The sequence of this TCR beta chain was determined in a study of OX40 agonist ivuxolimab in advanced cancers. Study-level information: Patients were treated with intravenous ivuxolimab, dosed at 0.01 to 10 mg/kg and infused every 2 weeks.

TCRdb keeps only in-frame clones here, not all; method: immunoSEQ multiplex PCR. The sample lists 40,000 to 60,000 clones, around 90% occurring once. V shed 4 bases and J shed 3 bases, with 16 bases lying between them. CDR1 is SGHNT and CDR2 is YYREEE in the germline V gene (reference sequence). This CDR3 comprises 16 residues. The sequencing used CD4+ or CD8+ T cells sorted from blood, collected in a trial of the OX40 agonist ivuxolimab. The sequence was obtained from an adult with an advanced solid tumor such as melanoma, head and neck, liver or kidney cancer. V and J are TRBV5-4 and TRBJ1-4; D might be TRBD1 (5 bases). This CDR3 reads CASSRGTGASNEKLFF. For the CDR3, the DNA is TGTGCCAGCAGCCGTGGTACAGGAGCTTCTAATGAAAAACTGTTTTTT. The variable domain in full, with the rest retrieved from reference TRBV5-4 and TRBJ1-4, is ETGVTQSPTHLIKTRGQQVTLRCSSQSGHNTVSWYQQALGQGPQFIFQYYREEENGRGNFPPRFSGLQFPNYSSELNVNALELDDSALYLCASSRGTGASNEKLFFGSGTQLSVL.